This is a list of T cell receptor beta chains from one sample in a study of molecular identifiers for immune sequencing clone quantification. One entry per CDR3 protein, called by TCRdb with MiXCR from the PCR reads. The profile shows about 640,000 distinct CDR3 sequences, nearly 20% of them singletons. The specimen was naive CD8+ T cells from blood, with Jurkat cell RNA spiked in. The receptors come from a human donor in good health. Some libraries in this study had Jurkat cell RNA spiked in. The CDR3 runs from the conserved cysteine through the conserved F or W. The D gene is left open where the match is weak. Where a row states a size, it is once, few, many or the class of an expanded clone; other rows omit it.

cdr3_nt cdr3_aa cdr3_length j_call clone_size v_call d_call
TGTGCCAGCAGTTTAGCGGACGGTCGCTTCTATAATTCACCCCTCCACTTT CASSLADGRFYNSPLHF 17 TRBJ1-6 few TRBV27 NA
TGTGCCAGCAGCTCCCGGACAGGGAGGAACACTGAAGCTTTCTTT CASSSRTGRNTEAFF 15 TRBJ1-1 many TRBV5-4 TRBD1
TGTGCCAGCAGTAACCCAGTTCATGGCTACACCTTC CASSNPVHGYTF 12 TRBJ1-2 many TRBV13 NA
TGTGCCAGCAGCCACGCCTTGGGGGGACATAACACTGAAGCTTTCTTT CASSHALGGHNTEAFF 16 TRBJ1-1 few TRBV7-9 NA
TGCGCCAGCAGTGACCGGCGGGGGCCTCAAGAGACCCAGTACTTC CASSDRRGPQETQYF 15 TRBJ2-5 many TRBV10-2 NA
TGTGCCAGCAGACTTGGGGCGGCAGGGCGCACAGATACGCAGTATTTT CASRLGAAGRTDTQYF 16 TRBJ2-3 many TRBV5-6 NA
TGTGCCAGCAGTACAGGGAAACTTAGCAATCAGCCCCAGCATTTT CASSTGKLSNQPQHF 15 TRBJ1-5 many TRBV6-1 NA
TGTGCCAGCAGTGTATCTGGCGGGAGTATCGACGGGGAGCTGTTTTTT CASSVSGGSIDGELFF 16 TRBJ2-2 many TRBV28 TRBD2
TGCAGCGTTGGTATACGGGAGAACACTGAAGCTTTCTTT CSVGIRENTEAFF 13 TRBJ1-1 NA TRBV29-1 NA
TGCAGCGTAAGTCTGACGAACTCCTACGAGCAGTACTTC CSVSLTNSYEQYF 13 TRBJ2-7 few TRBV29-1 NA
TGTGCCTGGAGTTTGAATGAGCAGTTCTTC CAWSLNEQFF 10 TRBJ2-1 many TRBV30 NA
TGTGCCATCAGTGACGTCAACAGGATCCAGCCCCAGCATTTT CAISDVNRIQPQHF 14 TRBJ1-5 NA TRBV10-3 NA
TGTGCCAGCAGCTCCCTACACCAAATCGGGGAGCTGTTTTTT CASSSLHQIGELFF 14 TRBJ2-2 few TRBV7-9 NA
TGTGCCAGCAGCTTAGAGGACAGGGGGAATGAAAAACTGTTTTTT CASSLEDRGNEKLFF 15 TRBJ1-4 NA TRBV11-2 TRBD1
TGTGCCAGCAGTTACACAAGGGAAGATACGCAGTATTTT CASSYTREDTQYF 13 TRBJ2-3 many TRBV6-6 NA
TGTGCCAGCAGCTTAGTGGGACTAGCAGGAGAGCAGTACTTC CASSLVGLAGEQYF 14 TRBJ2-7 many TRBV7-2 TRBD2
TGTGCCAGCAACCGACTCCTAGCGGCCGAGGGAGAGACCCAGTACTTC CASNRLLAAEGETQYF 16 TRBJ2-5 NA TRBV13 TRBD2
TGTGCCGGCAGCTTAGAATCAGCGGGGGTACGACAAGAGACCCAGTACTTC CAGSLESAGVRQETQYF 17 TRBJ2-5 NA TRBV7-6 TRBD2
TGTGCCTGGGAAGCGACAGATACGCAGTATTTT CAWEATDTQYF 11 TRBJ2-3 NA TRBV30 NA
TGTGCCAGCAGCTTATTTGCGGGGGACCAAGAGACCCAGTACTTC CASSLFAGDQETQYF 15 TRBJ2-5 many TRBV7-6 TRBD2
TGTGCCAGCAGCTTAAGCCTCGAAGAGACCCAGTACTTC CASSLSLEETQYF 13 TRBJ2-5 many TRBV7-9 NA
TGTGCCACCCGGGGACTAGCCCCTGATCGCGACAATGAGCAGTTCTTC CATRGLAPDRDNEQFF 16 TRBJ2-1 many TRBV24-1 TRBD2
TGCGCCAGCAGCCAAGATTCAGGAAACAATCAGCCCCAGCATTTT CASSQDSGNNQPQHF 15 TRBJ1-5 many TRBV4-3 NA